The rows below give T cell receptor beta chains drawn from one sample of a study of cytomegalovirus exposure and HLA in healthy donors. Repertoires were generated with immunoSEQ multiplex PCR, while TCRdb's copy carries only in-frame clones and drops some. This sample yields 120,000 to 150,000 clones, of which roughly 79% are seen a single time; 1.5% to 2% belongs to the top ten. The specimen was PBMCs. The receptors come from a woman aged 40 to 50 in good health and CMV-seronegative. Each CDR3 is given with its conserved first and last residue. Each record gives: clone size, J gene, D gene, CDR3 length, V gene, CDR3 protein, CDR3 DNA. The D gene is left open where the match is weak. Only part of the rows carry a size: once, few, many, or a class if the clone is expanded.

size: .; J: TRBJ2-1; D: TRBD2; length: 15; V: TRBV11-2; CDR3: CASQRLASTYNEQFF; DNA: TGTGCCAGCCAGCGACTAGCGTCGACCTACAATGAGCAGTTCTTC
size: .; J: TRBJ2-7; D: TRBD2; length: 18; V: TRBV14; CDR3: CASSQDELGEGLRNEQYF; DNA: TGTGCCAGCAGCCAAGATGAGTTGGGGGAGGGCCTCAGAAACGAGCAGTACTTC
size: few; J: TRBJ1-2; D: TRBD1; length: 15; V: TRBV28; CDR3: CASSLSNPTGEGYTF; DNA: TGTGCCAGCAGTTTATCCAACCCTACAGGGGAAGGCTACACCTTC
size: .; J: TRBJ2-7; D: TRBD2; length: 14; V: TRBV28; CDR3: CASSLAGVAYEQYF; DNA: TGTGCCAGCAGCCTAGCGGGAGTGGCCTACGAGCAGTACTTC
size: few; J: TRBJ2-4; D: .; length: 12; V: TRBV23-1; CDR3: CAGIWTENIQYF; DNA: TGCGCCGGGATATGGACAGAAAACATTCAGTACTTC
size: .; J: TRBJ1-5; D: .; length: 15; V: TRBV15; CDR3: CATSPGRTRGQPQHF; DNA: TGTGCCACCAGCCCCGGCCGCACGCGGGGTCAGCCCCAGCATTTT
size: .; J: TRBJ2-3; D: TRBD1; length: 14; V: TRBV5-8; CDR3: CASSWGQLTDTQYF; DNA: TGTGCCAGCAGCTGGGGACAGCTCACAGATACGCAGTATTTT
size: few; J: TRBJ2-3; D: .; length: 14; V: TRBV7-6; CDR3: CASSLERSTDTQYF; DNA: TGTGCCAGCAGCTTAGAACGGTCCACAGATACGCAGTATTTT
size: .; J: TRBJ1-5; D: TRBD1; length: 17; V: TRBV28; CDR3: CASSPPLQGLGPQPQHF; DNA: TGTGCCAGCAGTCCACCCCTACAGGGGTTAGGGCCTCAGCCCCAGCATTTT
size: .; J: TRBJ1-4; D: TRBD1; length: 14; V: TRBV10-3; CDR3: CAISEWDSNEKLFF; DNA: TGTGCCATCAGTGAATGGGACAGCAATGAAAAACTGTTTTTT
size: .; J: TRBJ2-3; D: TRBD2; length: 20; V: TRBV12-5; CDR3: CASGLGASGTSGSRADTQYF; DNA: TGTGCTAGTGGTTTGGGAGCCTCCGGGACTAGCGGGAGTAGGGCAGATACGCAGTATTTT
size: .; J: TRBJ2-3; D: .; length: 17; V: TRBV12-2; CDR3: CASRFLGLAEKRDTQYF; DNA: TGTGCAAGTCGCTTTTTGGGCCTAGCGGAGAAGCGGGATACGCAGTATTTT
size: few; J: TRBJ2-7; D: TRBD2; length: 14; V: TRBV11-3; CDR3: CASSVSGSGYEQYF; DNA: TGTGCCAGCAGCGTTAGCGGGAGCGGCTACGAGCAGTACTTC
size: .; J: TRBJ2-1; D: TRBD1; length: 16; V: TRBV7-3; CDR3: CASSPTGTASYNEQFF; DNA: TGTGCCAGCAGTCCAACCGGGACAGCATCCTACAATGAGCAGTTCTTC
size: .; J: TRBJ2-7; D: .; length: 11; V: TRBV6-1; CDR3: CASSGQSEQYF; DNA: TGTGCCAGCAGTGGACAATCCGAGCAGTACTTC
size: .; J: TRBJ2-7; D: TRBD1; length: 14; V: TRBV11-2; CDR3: CASTQGASSYEQYF; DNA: TGTGCCAGCACCCAGGGGGCTAGCTCCTACGAGCAGTACTTC
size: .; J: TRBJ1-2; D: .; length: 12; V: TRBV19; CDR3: CASSSRGGGYTF; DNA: TGTGCCAGTAGTTCAAGGGGTGGTGGCTACACCTTC
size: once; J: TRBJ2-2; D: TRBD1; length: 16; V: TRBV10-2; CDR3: CASSIPGGPNTGELFF; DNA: TGCGCCAGCAGCATCCCAGGGGGACCGAACACCGGGGAGCTGTTTTTT
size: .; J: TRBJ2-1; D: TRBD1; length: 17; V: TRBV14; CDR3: CASSQDNRDRPYNEQFF; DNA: TGTGCCAGCAGCCAAGATAACCGGGACAGGCCCTACAATGAGCAGTTCTTC
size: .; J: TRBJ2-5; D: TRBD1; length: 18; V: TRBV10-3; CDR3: CAISNSSRATGDPETQYF; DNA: TGTGCCATCAGTAACTCCAGCCGGGCGACAGGGGATCCAGAGACCCAGTACTTC
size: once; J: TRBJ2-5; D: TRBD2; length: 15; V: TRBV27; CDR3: CASNTIAGGRETQYF; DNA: TGTGCCAGCAACACTATAGCGGGAGGGCGAGAGACCCAGTACTTC
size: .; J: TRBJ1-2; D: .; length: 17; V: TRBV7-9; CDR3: CASSSLSSFPEGYGYTF; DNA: TGTGCCAGCAGCTCATTATCGAGTTTCCCGGAGGGCTATGGCTACACCTTC
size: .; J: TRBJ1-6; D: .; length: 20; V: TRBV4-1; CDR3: CASSQFGFVSRDTNNSPLHF; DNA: TGCGCCAGCAGCCAATTTGGTTTCGTTAGTAGGGACACAAATAATTCACCCCTCCACTTT